This T cell receptor beta chain was observed in a study of cytomegalovirus exposure and HLA in healthy donors. The assay was immunoSEQ multiplex PCR, and TCRdb's table has in-frame clones only and misses some. The repertoire holds about 56,000 clones, with 93% as singletons. From germline, CDR1 is LNHNV and CDR2 YYDKDF (reference sequence). The CDR3 totals 16 residues. Germline trimming cut 0 bases from V and 4 bases from J; bases unmatched to any gene: 3. Sequenced: PBMCs. The sequence came from a woman under 30 in good health and CMV-seropositive. This chain links TRBV15 with TRBJ2-3, with 11 bases fitting TRBD2. The CDR3: CATSRDSGGAADTQYF. CDR3 nucleotide sequence: TGTGCCACCAGCAGAGATAGCGGGGGGGCCGCAGATACGCAGTATTTT.